The 5 T cell receptor beta chains listed next were all sequenced from one sample in a study of spatial heterogeneity in lung cancer. TCRdb fed the 5' RACE reads into MiXCR, producing one record per CDR3 protein. The table includes around 100,000 distinct CDR3 sequences, approximately 10% detected once. The time point was: blood at routine non-recurrence follow-up after resection. The sequencing here drew on PBMCs, taken at follow-up. The source is a female donor with early-stage non-small cell lung cancer.

The chain joins TRBV5-1 to TRBJ1-2; D call uncertain. The germline V gene encodes CDR1 SGHRS and CDR2 YFSETQ. This CDR3 contains 14 residues. Trimming cost V 0 bases and J 8 bases, with 14 bases left between them. CDR3 region: CASSLGTEGRGYTF. The CDR3 DNA reads as TGCGCCAGCAGCTTGGGAACAGAGGGCCGGGGCTACACCTTC.

This sequence joins TRBV24-1 and TRBJ2-1; D call uncertain. This CDR3 region has 12 residues. V shed 1 base and J shed 7 bases, with 4 bases lying between them. CDR1 and CDR2 (germline): KGHDR, SFDVKD. CDR3 in amino acids: CATSDFNNEQFF. The CDR3 nucleotides read TGTGCCACCAGTGATTTTAATAATGAGCAGTTCTTC.

This clonotype was found a few times. The chain links TRBV10-3 to TRBJ1-1, with D unclear. The germline CDR1 and CDR2 sequences are ENHRY and SYGVKD. Trimming took off 7 bases at V and 3 bases at J, with 15 bases between the two ends. There are 14 residues in the CDR3. The CDR3 DNA sequence: TGTGCCATCAAGGGCGGAGAACTTTACACTGAAGCTTTCTTT. Protein sequence: CAIKGGELYTEAFF.

This clonotype was detected ten times or more. This CDR3 is CASSRAGAPLNEQFF. CDR3 DNA: TGCGCCAGCAGCCGAGCAGGGGCCCCTCTAAATGAGCAGTTCTTC. The chain has TRBV5-1 and TRBJ2-1; a possible D gene is TRBD1 (6 bases). This CDR3 is 15 amino acids long. Germline assignment: CDR1 SGHRS and CDR2 YFSETQ. The ends were cut back, 4 bases at V and 7 bases at J, with 18 bases in the middle.

The chain links TRBV29-1 to TRBJ2-3, with D maybe TRBD2 (6 bases). The CDR3 spans 14 residues. CDR1 and CDR2 (germline): SQVTM, ANQGSEA. Written as DNA, the CDR3 is TGCACCTTCTCCCGGGACTCGCGGGGTGATACGCAGTATTTT. This codes for CTFSRDSRGDTQYF.